The 29 T cell receptor beta chains below were found in one sample sequenced in a study of T cells in Graves' hyperthyroidism and ophthalmopathy. RNA transcripts provided the source from which TCR beta CDR3 regions were amplified. Using the HTBI primer set, a first-round RT-PCR was run on the TCR CDR3. One entry per CDR3 protein results from TCRdb running MiXCR on the multiplex PCR reads. The sample shows 350,000 to 400,000 distinct CDR3 sequences, 14% of them seen only once. Sequenced material: blood. All receptors derive from a woman aged 55 to 70 with Graves' hyperthyroidism.

On this clonotype itself: One junction end disagrees with the germline gene, perhaps due to a read error. The genes are TRBV6-1 and TRBJ2-1; D not certain. The CDR3 covers 14 residues. Germline values: CDR1 MNHNS, CDR2 SASEGT. The CDR3 sequence is CASDARGTYNEQLF. The CDR3 DNA follows: TGTGCCAGCGACGCCCGAGGCACCTACAATGAGCAGCTCTTC.

The CDR3 loop reads CASSNRNSADPGLAGAPGHEQFF. The CDR3, as DNA: TGTGCCAGCAGCAATCGGAATTCGGCGGACCCGGGACTAGCGGGAGCCCCAGGGCATGAGCAGTTCTTC. The chain recombines TRBV7-2 with TRBJ2-1; 14 bases agree with TRBD2. Germline trimming cut 5 bases from V and 8 bases from J; bases unmatched to any gene: 29. Looked up from germline, CDR1 is SGHTA and CDR2 is FQGNSA. CDR3 size: 23 residues.

V is TRBV11-2 and J is TRBJ2-7; D is perhaps TRBD1 or TRBD2 (5 bases each). The CDR3 is made up of 15 amino acids. The germline V and J ends were trimmed by 5 bases and 5 bases, with 19 bases remaining between them. Germline V gene lookup returns CDR1 SGHAT and CDR2 FQNNGV. The CDR3 coding sequence is TGTGCCAGCAGCCACGGGGCAGGGTGGGTCCACGAGCAGTACTTC. Encoded protein: CASSHGAGWVHEQYF.

The chain is built from TRBV11-3 and TRBJ2-1; 8 bases match TRBD2. V shed 3 bases and J 3 bases; nucleotides not matched to a gene: 7. The CDR3 covers 16 residues. The germline gives CDR1 SGHNT, CDR2 YENEEA. The CDR3 sequence is CASSLGYSGNYNEQFF. Here the CDR3 DNA reads TGTGCCAGCAGCTTGGGGTATAGCGGGAACTACAATGAGCAGTTCTTC.

This clonotype has at least ten counts. The chain has TRBV14 and TRBJ2-1; D possibly corresponds to TRBD2 (5 bases). Germline CDR1 SGHDN, CDR2 FVKESK. V lost 0 bases to trimming and J lost 6 bases, with 15 bases between them. The CDR3 covers 16 residues. For the CDR3, the DNA is TGTGCCAGCAGCCAAGAAAGCGGAAATTGGTTCAATGAGCAGTTCTTC. Amino acids: CASSQESGNWFNEQFF.

The table lists this clonotype with many counts. The rearrangement joins TRBV24-1 to TRBJ2-3; 10 bases match TRBD2. Germline assignment: CDR1 KGHDR and CDR2 SFDVKD. This CDR3 comprises 14 residues. The V and J ends lost 9 bases and 0 bases, in that order; junction bases with no gene match: 2. CDR3 in amino acids: CATGTSESTDTQYF. The DNA of the CDR3 is TGTGCCACCGGGACTAGCGAGAGCACAGATACGCAGTATTTT.

This clonotype was recorded many times. V usage is TRBV12-3 or TRBV12-4 and J usage is TRBJ1-2; D possibly corresponds to TRBD1 (5 bases). The CDR3 is made up of 13 amino acids. The V end lost 6 bases, the J end lost 5 bases, and 13 bases lay between the germline ends. CDR3 DNA sequence: TGTGCCAGCAGCGCGAGGGGCCTATATGGCTACACCTTC. Amino acid sequence: CASSARGLYGYTF.

Only a few counts were recorded for this clonotype. This chain joins TRBV12-3 or TRBV12-4 and TRBJ1-2; D is possibly TRBD1 (6 bases). This CDR3 has 13 residues. V lost 8 bases and J 6 bases, leaving 16 bases between the germline ends. In DNA form, the CDR3 reads TGTGCCAGCTATAAGCGGGGGGCACATGGCTACACCTTC. Translation: CASYKRGAHGYTF.

This clonotype was detected many times. The genes are TRBV28 and TRBJ2-2, with 8 bases aligning to TRBD1. V lost 0 bases to trimming and J lost 5 bases; unmatched junction nucleotides: 8. The CDR3 spans 17 residues. Germline values: CDR1 MDHEN, CDR2 SYDVKM. CDR3: CASSLWAGGVRTGELFF. DNA of the CDR3: TGTGCCAGCAGTTTATGGGCAGGGGGCGTTCGTACCGGGGAGCTGTTTTTT.

CDR3 region: CASSPTLGTSYYGYTF. The CDR3, as DNA: TGTGCCAGCAGCCCCACCCTCGGGACAAGCTACTATGGCTACACCTTC. The V and J genes are TRBV12-3 or TRBV12-4 and TRBJ1-2; tentative D call: TRBD1 (6 bases). Trimming cost V 6 bases and J 3 bases, with 20 bases left between them. The CDR3 runs to 16 residues.

This clonotype appeared many times. This chain uses TRBV20-1 with TRBJ2-5; 11 bases align to TRBD2. CDR1 is DFQATT and CDR2 is SNEGSKA in the germline V gene (reference sequence). V lost 3 bases and J lost 4; bases outside the gene matches: 4. This CDR3 region has 14 residues. The CDR3 region has the DNA TGCAGTGCTAGGACTAGCGGGACCCCAGAGACCCAGTACTTC. Protein product: CSARTSGTPETQYF.

V is TRBV30 and J is TRBJ1-4; D is unresolved. This CDR3 has 13 residues. Trimming left V 3 bases short and J 9 bases short, with 14 bases between. CDR1 is GTSNPN and CDR2 is SVGIG in the germline V gene (reference sequence). The CDR3 DNA follows: TGTGCCTGGAGGGTCCGGGCGGGAAAAAAACTGTTTTTT. This translates into CAWRVRAGKKLFF.

This clonotype showed up just a few times. The genes are TRBV4-1 and TRBJ2-3; 9 nucleotides match TRBD1. Germline V gene data show CDR1 as MGHRA and CDR2 as YSYEKL. The CDR3 length is 18 residues. J gave up 10 bases and V 0 bases, and 17 bases lay outside the gene matches. CDR3 in DNA: TGCGCCAGCAGCCAAGACGGAGTGGTACAGGGGGCGTTCGTTGCGCAGTATTTT. Translation gives CASSQDGVVQGAFVAQYF.

This clonotype was seen ten or more times. V is TRBV20-1 and J is TRBJ1-6; D may be TRBD1 (5 bases). This CDR3 has 13 residues. Germline values: CDR1 DFQATT, CDR2 SNEGSKA (reference sequence). V was shortened by 1 base and J by 8 bases, with 9 bases between the two germline ends. In DNA, the CDR3 is TGCAGTGCTAGAGGGGTAGGGGATTCACCCCTCCACTTT. Translation gives CSARGVGDSPLHF.

The V call is TRBV7-3, the J call TRBJ2-2; D is undetermined. V lost 5 bases and J lost 8, with 15 bases in between. Per the germline V gene, CDR1 is SGHTA and CDR2 is FQGTGA. This CDR3 is built from 14 residues. This CDR3 reads CASSLQSLGGELFF. The CDR3 nucleotides read TGTGCCAGCAGCCTACAGTCCCTGGGGGGGGAGCTGTTTTTT. The complete variable domain, with remaining parts taken from reference TRBV7-3 and TRBJ2-2, reads GAGVSQTPSNKVTEKGKYVELRCDPISGHTALYWYRQSLGQGPEFLIYFQGTGAADDSGLPNDRFFAVRPEGSVSTLKIQRTERGDSAVYLCASSLQSLGGELFFGEGSRLTVL.

This chain uses TRBV7-9 with TRBJ2-3; D is perhaps TRBD1 or TRBD2 (7 bases each). The CDR3 sequence is 15 residues long. From germline, CDR1 is SEHNR and CDR2 FQNEAQ (reference sequence). V lost 1 base to trimming and J lost 5 bases, with 13 bases between them. In DNA form, the CDR3 reads TGTGCCAGCAGCTTAGATGCCAGGGGGGGAGATACGCAGTATTTT. It specifies CASSLDARGGDTQYF.

This chain uses TRBV12-3 or TRBV12-4 with TRBJ2-5; 10 bases align to TRBD1. The CDR3 spans 15 residues. Trimming cost V 8 bases and J 5 bases; bases outside gene matches: 11. For the CDR3, the DNA is TGTGCCAGCCGTCCCGGGACAGGGGTTCAGGAGACCCAGTACTTC. It translates to CASRPGTGVQETQYF.

On this clonotype itself: A much larger clone lies a single base off, so this may be a read error. This rearrangement joins TRBV20-1 to TRBJ2-3; D remains ambiguous. The J call may be incorrect, as the DNA end agrees better with TRBJ1-5. CDR3 length: 17 amino acids. The germline V gene encodes CDR1 DFQATT and CDR2 SNEGSKA (reference sequence). This CDR3 is CSASPRTSGSSIDTQHF. The DNA for the CDR3 is TGCAGTGCTAGCCCTAGGACTAGCGGGAGTAGCATAGATACGCAGCATTTT.

This clonotype was observed at least ten times. This chain uses TRBV6-1 with TRBJ2-7; 9 bases agree with TRBD1. Trimming removed 6 bases from V and 2 bases from J; junction bases left unmatched: 5. The CDR3 extends over 14 amino acids. CDR1 and CDR2 (germline): MNHNS, SASEGT. The CDR3 DNA is TGTGCCAGCAGCCCCCGACAGGGGGCCTACGAGCAGTACTTC. Amino acids: CASSPRQGAYEQYF.

The gene calls are TRBV7-3 and TRBJ1-1, with D possibly TRBD1 on 5 matching bases. The length of the CDR3 is 15 residues. The germline gives CDR1 SGHTA, CDR2 FQGTGA. The ends were cut back, 2 bases at V and 4 bases at J, with 14 bases in the middle. The CDR3 nucleotides read TGTGCCAGCAGCTTATGGGCAGGGTATGTCACTGAAGCTTTCTTT. This codes for CASSLWAGYVTEAFF. Looking up the rest from reference TRBV7-3 and TRBJ1-1 gives the full variable domain: GAGVSQTPSNKVTEKGKYVELRCDPISGHTALYWYRQSLGQGPEFLIYFQGTGAADDSGLPNDRFFAVRPEGSVSTLKIQRTERGDSAVYLCASSLWAGYVTEAFFGQGTRLTVV.

This clonotype was counted only a few times. This sequence joins TRBV19 and TRBJ2-7; maybe TRBD2 (7 bases). CDR1 is LNHDA and CDR2 is SQIVND in the germline V gene (reference sequence). V lost 5 bases, J lost 2 bases, and 10 bases lay in between. The CDR3 totals 13 residues. The CDR3 sequence is CASSGGGPYEQYF. In DNA form, the CDR3 reads TGTGCCAGTAGTGGGGGGGGCCCCTACGAGCAGTACTTC. The full variable domain, with the rest looked up from reference TRBV19 and TRBJ2-7, is DGGITQSPKYLFRKEGQNVTLSCEQNLNHDAMYWYRQDPGQGLRLIYYSQIVNDFQKGDIAEGYSVSREKKESFPLTVTSAQKNPTAFYLCASSGGGPYEQYFGPGTRLTVT.

The sample holds many counts of this clonotype. In DNA form, the CDR3 reads TGTGCCTGGGGACTAGCGGGAGCGGGGGCCACAGATACGCAGTATTTT. Its protein product is CAWGLAGAGATDTQYF. This chain links TRBV30 with TRBJ2-3; 13 positions agree with TRBD2. Germline V lookup: CDR1 GTSNPN, CDR2 SVGIG (reference sequence). Trimming removed 5 bases from V and 2 bases from J; junction bases left unmatched: 7. The CDR3 has 16 amino acids.

This clonotype was observed at least ten times. This CDR3 is CSVAKREASTDTQYF. The CDR3 coding sequence is TGCAGCGTTGCAAAGCGGGAGGCGAGCACAGATACGCAGTATTTT. The V and J genes are TRBV29-1 and TRBJ2-3; TRBD2 matches at 9 bases. CDR1 and CDR2 (germline): SQVTM, ANQGSEA. The CDR3 has 15 amino acids. V lost 4 bases to trimming and J lost 0 bases; unmatched junction nucleotides: 5.

This sequence joins TRBV5-1 and TRBJ2-3; D unclear. The CDR3 covers 14 residues. Per the germline V gene, CDR1 is SGHRS and CDR2 is YFSETQ. V was clipped by 4 bases and J by 2 bases, with 11 bases between them. DNA for the CDR3: TGCGCCAGCAGCGGGCTCGACCACACAGATACGCAGTATTTT. Protein product: CASSGLDHTDTQYF.

This clonotype showed up many times. This sequence joins TRBV18 and TRBJ2-5; 10 nucleotides agree with TRBD2. V gave up 1 base and J gave up 2 bases; unmatched junction bases: 4. Germline CDR1 is KGHSH and CDR2 is LQKENI. The CDR3 covers 16 residues. Written as DNA, the CDR3 is TGTGCCAGCTCACCACAGATGACTAGCGGGCAAGAGACCCAGTACTTC. It codes for CASSPQMTSGQETQYF. Looking up the rest from reference TRBV18 and TRBJ2-5 gives the full variable domain: NAGVMQNPRHLVRRRGQEARLRCSPMKGHSHVYWYRQLPEEGLKFMVYLQKENIIDESGMPKERFSAEFPKEGPSILRIQQVVRGDSAAYFCASSPQMTSGQETQYFGPGTRLLVL.

This rearrangement joins TRBV7-8 to TRBJ1-1, with D maybe TRBD1 (6 bases). This CDR3 has 15 amino acids. V dropped 4 bases and J dropped 1 base, with 13 bases sitting between them. The germline gives CDR1 SGHVS, CDR2 FQNEAQ. The CDR3 DNA follows: TGTGCCAGCAGCTCCGAGTGGGGGGCGAACACTGAAGCTTTCTTT. This gives the protein CASSSEWGANTEAFF.

This rearrangement joins TRBV28 to TRBJ2-7; TRBD1 agrees at 11 bases. CDR1 and CDR2 (germline): MDHEN, SYDVKM. After removal of 2 bases from V and 6 bases from J, the junction contained 6 bases not matched to a gene. The CDR3 is 15 amino acids. The CDR3 here is CASSLAGTGGSEQYF. The CDR3 DNA sequence: TGTGCCAGCAGTTTAGCCGGGACAGGGGGTTCCGAGCAGTACTTC.

This clonotype was detected ten times or more. This chain links TRBV27 with TRBJ1-4; D unresolved. This CDR3 comprises 14 residues. V lost 4 bases, J lost 0 bases, and 6 bases lay in between. CDR1 is MNHEY and CDR2 is SMNVEV in the germline V gene (reference sequence). Written as DNA, the CDR3 is TGTGCCAGCAGTTCCACAGCAACTAATGAAAAACTGTTTTTT. Protein: CASSSTATNEKLFF.

This clonotype was seen ten or more times. This chain uses TRBV11-2 with TRBJ2-5; D not resolved. V was cut by 1 base and J by 3 bases, with 15 bases left in between. Per the germline V gene, CDR1 is SGHAT and CDR2 is FQNNGV. The CDR3 is made up of 16 amino acids. The CDR3 protein is CASSLGPGRRKETQYF. CDR3 DNA: TGTGCCAGCAGCTTAGGGCCAGGACGAAGGAAAGAGACCCAGTACTTC.